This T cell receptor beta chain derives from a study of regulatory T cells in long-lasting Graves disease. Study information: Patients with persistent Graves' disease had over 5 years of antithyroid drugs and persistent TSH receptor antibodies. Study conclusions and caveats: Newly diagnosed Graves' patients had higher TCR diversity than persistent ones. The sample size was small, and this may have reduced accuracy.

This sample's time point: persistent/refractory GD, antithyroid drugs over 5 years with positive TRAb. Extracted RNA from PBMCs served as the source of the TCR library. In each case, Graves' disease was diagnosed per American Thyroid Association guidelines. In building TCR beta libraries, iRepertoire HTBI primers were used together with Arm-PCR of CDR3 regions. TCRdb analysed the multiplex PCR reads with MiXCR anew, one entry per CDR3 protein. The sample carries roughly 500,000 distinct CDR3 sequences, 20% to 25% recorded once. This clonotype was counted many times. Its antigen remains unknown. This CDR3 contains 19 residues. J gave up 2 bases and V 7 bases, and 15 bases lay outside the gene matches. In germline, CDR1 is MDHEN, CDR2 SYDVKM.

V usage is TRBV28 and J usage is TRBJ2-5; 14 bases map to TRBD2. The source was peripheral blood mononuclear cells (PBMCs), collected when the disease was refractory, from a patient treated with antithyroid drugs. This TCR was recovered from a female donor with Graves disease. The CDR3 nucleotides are TGTGCCAGCAACCCGGGACTAGCGGGGGTTGGTGGGTCGCAAGAGACCCAGTACTTC. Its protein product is CASNPGLAGVGGSQETQYF. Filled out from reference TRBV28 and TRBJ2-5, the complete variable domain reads DVKVTQSSRYLVKRTGEKVFLECVQDMDHENMFWYRQDPGLGLRLIYFSYDVKMKEKGDIPEGYSVSREKKERFSLILESASTNQTSMYLCASNPGLAGVGGSQETQYFGPGTRLLVL.